This T cell receptor beta chain was observed in a study of human CD8 memory T cell subsets. TPEX cells were exhausted-like CCR7+ PD-1+ TIGIT+ early memory CD8+ T cells. UMI-labeled 5' RACE was used to make TCR beta libraries. Following a re-call of the 5' RACE reads, TCRdb has one entry per CDR3 protein and lacks DNA. This sample's table reports thousands of distinct CDR3 sequences. The CDR3 consists of 14 residues. Germline CDR1 reads SGHTA; CDR2 reads FQGTGA. The specimen sequenced was CD8+ T cells from PBMCs. The V and J genes are TRBV7-3 and TRBJ2-4; TCRdb reports TRBD1, a call that lacks DNA to check it against. This receptor was obtained from a human donor in good health. The CDR3 loop is CASSPGQGAYIQYF.